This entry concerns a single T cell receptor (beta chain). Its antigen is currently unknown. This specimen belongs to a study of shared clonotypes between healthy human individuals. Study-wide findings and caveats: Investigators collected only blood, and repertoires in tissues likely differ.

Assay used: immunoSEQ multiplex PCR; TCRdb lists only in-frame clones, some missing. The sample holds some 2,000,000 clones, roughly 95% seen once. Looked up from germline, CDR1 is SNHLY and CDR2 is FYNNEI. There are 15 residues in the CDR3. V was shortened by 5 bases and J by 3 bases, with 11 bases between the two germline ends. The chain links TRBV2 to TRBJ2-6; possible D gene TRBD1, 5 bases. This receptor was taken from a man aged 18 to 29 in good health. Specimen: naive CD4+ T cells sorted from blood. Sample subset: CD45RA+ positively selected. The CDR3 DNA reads TGTGCCAGCAGTACAGGACCTCTTGGGGCCAACGTCCTGACTTTC. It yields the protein CASSTGPLGANVLTF.